This T cell receptor beta chain comes out of a study of monozygotic twins with inflammatory bowel disease. Germline V gene lookup returns CDR1 SNHLY and CDR2 FYNNEI. This CDR3 has 18 amino acids. No DNA is given; TCRdb re-called the 5' RACE reads and lists each CDR3 protein once. The sample has about 420,000 distinct CDR3 sequences. The specimen sequenced was blood. This chain connects TRBV2 to TRBJ2-1; the TCRdb call, TRBD1, lacks DNA for checking. The sequence came from a human donor with ulcerative colitis or Crohn's disease, or a healthy co-twin of an affected twin (not recorded which). The CDR3 is CASIPTTGATLTDNEQFF.